This is a list of T cell receptor beta chains from one sample in a study of cytotoxic CD8 clonotypes in ibrutinib-treated CLL. TCRdb's copy holds only in-frame clones and misses some; the assay was immunoSEQ multiplex PCR. This sample yields about 19,000 clones, of which about 85% are seen a single time; about 6% belongs to the top ten. The sequences come from PBMCs, collected before ibrutinib treatment. Receptors originate from a human donor with chronic lymphocytic leukemia. Both conserved end residues are part of each CDR3. The order of the fields is clone size, J gene, CDR3 length, D gene, V gene, CDR3 protein, CDR3 DNA. A D gene is named only where the DNA matches it firmly. A clone size is listed for some rows: how often the clone was seen (once, few, many), or a class if it is expanded.

NA	TRBJ2-1	21	NA	TRBV5-1	CASSFVAGWGRGLSSYNEQFF	TGCGCCAGCAGCTTTGTGGCGGGTTGGGGCAGGGGCCTTAGCTCCTACAATGAGCAGTTCTTC
NA	TRBJ2-2	16	TRBD2	TRBV11-2	CASSLVGRGSTGELFF	TGCGCCAGCAGCTTAGTCGGGAGGGGAAGCACCGGGGAGCTGTTTTTT
NA	TRBJ1-4	16	TRBD1	TRBV18	CASSPIRTGGGEKLFF	TGTGCCAGCTCACCCATCCGGACAGGGGGCGGAGAAAAACTGTTTTTT
NA	TRBJ2-7	14	TRBD2	TRBV5-1	CASSLGLAVYEQYF	TGCGCCAGCAGCTTGGGTCTAGCGGTCTACGAGCAGTACTTC
few	TRBJ1-6	13	NA	TRBV5-1	CASSLDYNSPLHF	TGCGCCAGCAGCTTGGATTATAATTCACCCCTCCACTTT
few	TRBJ2-1	15	TRBD1	TRBV19	CASSIGDRGVNEQFF	TGTGCCAGTAGTATAGGGGACAGGGGAGTCAATGAGCAGTTCTTC
NA	TRBJ1-1	14	NA	TRBV14	CASSQVQGLAEAFF	TGTGCCAGCAGCCAAGTGCAGGGTCTCGCTGAAGCTTTCTTT
NA	TRBJ2-7	16	TRBD2	TRBV7-8	CASSLVASGVPYEQYF	TGTGCCAGCAGCTTAGTGGCTAGCGGGGTTCCCTACGAGCAGTACTTC
once	TRBJ1-6	14	NA	TRBV4-1	CASSQPGNNSPLHF	TGCGCCAGCAGCCAACCCGGGAATAATTCACCCCTCCACTTT
NA	TRBJ1-2	18	NA	TRBV5-1	CASSLLAGSGAGLGGYTF	TGCGCCAGCAGCCTCCTTGCCGGCTCCGGTGCGGGGCTAGGAGGCTACACCTTC
NA	TRBJ1-2	12	TRBD1	TRBV7-9	CASSLVGGGYTF	TGTGCCAGCAGCTTAGTAGGGGGCGGCTACACCTTC
NA	TRBJ2-2	11	NA	TRBV12-5	CASGEGGELFF	TGTGCTAGTGGTGAGGGTGGGGAGCTGTTTTTT
NA	TRBJ2-7	13	NA	TRBV5-1	CASSLGSTYEQYF	TGCGCCAGCAGCTTGGGTTCAACCTACGAGCAGTACTTC
NA	TRBJ1-2	16	TRBD1	TRBV6-6	CASSARGGRASHGYTF	TGTGCCAGCAGTGCCAGAGGGGGCCGAGCAAGCCATGGCTACACCTTC
NA	TRBJ2-3	16	TRBD2	TRBV9	CASSVLAGAVTDTQYF	TGTGCCAGCAGCGTATTAGCGGGGGCCGTCACAGATACGCAGTATTTT